Sequencing of this T cell receptor (beta chain) was carried out in a study of radiation and T cells in renal cell carcinoma. This clone was picked up a small number of times. Its matching antigen is unknown. General study findings and limits: Compared with controls, irradiated tumors showed greater TCR clonality. Irradiated tumors held more dominant CDR3 motifs than control tumors.

The treatment is: treatment-naive control, cytoreductive nephrectomy. Control tumor donors were several females and about a dozen males, median age roughly 62 years. Clones were sequenced by immunoSEQ multiplex PCR, and TCRdb holds only the in-frame ones, with some missing. Here the sample spans around 12,000 clones, over 60% being singletons. The CDR3 has 14 residues. V shed 6 bases and J shed 2 bases, with 12 bases lying between them. Germline loops: CDR1 MNHEY, CDR2 SVGAGI. The sequencing here drew on tumor tissue, taken from a patient whose treatment was nephrectomy without radiotherapy. This TCR was recovered from a woman older than 75 with renal cell carcinoma. J is TRBJ2-3 and V is TRBV6-5; possibly TRBD1 for D (6 bases). CDR3 nucleotide sequence: TGTGCCAGCAGGAGGACAGAATTCACAGATACGCAGTATTTT. The encoded protein is CASRRTEFTDTQYF.